A single sample is the source of the 24 T cell receptor beta chains below, sequenced in a study of ipilimumab plus nivolumab after autologous stem cell transplantation. The table came from immunoSEQ multiplex PCR; TCRdb's copy has only in-frame clones and leaves some out. The data hold roughly 17,000 clones, with around four fifths observed a single time. Sequences were derived from PBMCs, sampled in a trial of ipilimumab plus nivolumab as post-transplant consolidation. The receptor set was obtained from a male donor with diffuse large B-cell lymphoma.

The chain uses TRBV5-8 and TRBJ2-5; D gene ambiguous. Per germline, CDR1 SGHTS and CDR2 YDEGEE. This CDR3 contains 12 residues. V lost 0 bases and J lost 5, with 5 bases in between. CDR3 sequence (DNA): TGTGCCAGCAGCTTGGTTAGGGAGACCCAGTACTTC. Amino acid sequence: CASSLVRETQYF.

The rearrangement joins TRBV5-1 to TRBJ2-1; TRBD1 matches 7 bases. This CDR3 comprises 17 residues. V shed 0 bases, J shed 3 bases, and the junction held 9 bases outside the gene matches. Germline CDR1 and CDR2: SGHRS and YFSETQ. The CDR3 loop is CASSLGSGGLGYNEQFF. DNA for the CDR3: TGCGCCAGCAGCTTGGGGTCAGGGGGTCTCGGCTACAATGAGCAGTTCTTC. The entire variable domain, with the rest obtained from reference TRBV5-1 and TRBJ2-1, is as follows: KAGVTQTPRYLIKTRGQQVTLSCSPISGHRSVSWYQQTPGQGLQFLFEYFSETQRNKGNFPGRFSGRQFSNSRSEMNVSTLELGDSALYLCASSLGSGGLGYNEQFFGPGTRLTVL.

To note about this clone: Compared with germline, one end of the junction differs, possibly owing to a read error. In DNA form, the CDR3 reads TGTGCTAGCAGCTTACGACAGGGTGGGGGCTACGAGCAGTACTTC. This encodes CASSLRQGGGYEQYF. The genes are TRBV7-7 and TRBJ2-7; 7 bases are shared with TRBD1. The CDR3 is 15 amino acids. Germline CDR1 reads SSHAT; CDR2 reads FNYEAQ (reference sequence).

The chain employs TRBV5-5 and TRBJ1-2; TRBD1 agrees at 9 bases. This CDR3 has 16 residues. Germline trimming cut 3 bases from V and 4 bases from J; bases unmatched to any gene: 10. Per the germline V gene, CDR1 is SGHKS and CDR2 is YYEKEE (reference sequence). CDR3 DNA sequence: TGTGCCAGCAGCTGGAAACAGGGGGCGCGGGTCTATGGCTACACCTTC. It is translated as CASSWKQGARVYGYTF.

The V gene is TRBV2, the J gene TRBJ1-3, with D hard to call. The CDR3 loop spans 12 amino acids. Trimming removed 1 base from V and 9 bases from J, with 7 bases in between. The germline gives CDR1 SNHLY, CDR2 FYNNEI. CDR3 DNA sequence: TGTGCCAGCAGTGAAGAAGTGAGCACCATATATTTT. Translating it yields CASSEEVSTIYF.

The rearrangement links TRBV7-8 to TRBJ1-4, with TRBD1 identical over 7 bases. V shed 0 bases, J shed 8 bases, and the junction held 9 bases outside the gene matches. The germline V gene has CDR1 SGHVS and CDR2 FQNEAQ. CDR3 size: 16 residues. The chain's CDR3 is CASSLAVARGFEKLFF. The CDR3 DNA follows: TGTGCCAGCAGCTTAGCAGTGGCCAGGGGGTTCGAAAAACTGTTTTTT.

On this clone itself: This sample also contains other DNA sequences that code for the same CDR3. The CDR3 spells CASSPRTSGSTDTQYF. CDR3 sequence (DNA): TGTGCCAGCAGCCCCAGGACTAGCGGTTCCACAGATACGCAGTATTTT. The chain employs TRBV5-4 and TRBJ2-3; TRBD2 aligns across 10 bases. Germline CDR1 and CDR2: SGHNT and YYREEE (reference sequence). J gave up 2 bases and V 4 bases, and 7 bases lay outside the gene matches. The CDR3 is 16 residues long.

The rearrangement links TRBV2 to TRBJ1-1; D may be TRBD1 (6 bases). This CDR3 contains 14 residues. The V gene's germline CDR1 is SNHLY and CDR2 FYNNEI. The V gene lost 5 bases and the J gene lost 3 bases, with 13 bases spanning the gap. The CDR3 here is CASSPQGADTEAFF. Here the CDR3 DNA reads TGTGCCAGCAGTCCACAGGGAGCGGACACTGAAGCTTTCTTT.

The chain couples TRBV19 to TRBJ1-4, with no clear D. This CDR3 region has 13 residues. V lost 5 bases and J 7 bases, leaving 11 bases between the germline ends. Germline-derived CDR1 and CDR2 are LNHDA and SQIVND (reference sequence). The CDR3 DNA reads TGTGCCAGTAGTGCGGGCTTGGGTGAAAAACTGTTTTTT. It encodes CASSAGLGEKLFF.

V is TRBV7-2 and J is TRBJ1-1; 10 bases map to TRBD1. Germline V gene data show CDR1 as SGHTA and CDR2 as FQGNSA. The CDR3 loop spans 17 amino acids. The V and J ends lost 4 bases and 0 bases, in that order; junction bases with no gene match: 8. The CDR3: CASSSTGGLILNTEAFF. The CDR3 region has the DNA TGTGCCAGCAGCTCGACAGGGGGCCTTATCCTGAACACTGAAGCTTTCTTT.

The V gene is TRBV7-2, the J gene TRBJ2-1; either TRBD1 or TRBD2 may supply D (5 bases each). From germline, CDR1 is SGHTA and CDR2 FQGNSA. The V and J ends lost 4 bases and 9 bases respectively, with 16 bases between them. This CDR3 contains 14 residues. Here the CDR3 reads CASSSGTLQGEQFF. DNA for the CDR3: TGTGCCAGCAGCTCCGGGACCCTCCAGGGTGAGCAGTTCTTC.

This clone was seen a handful of times. This sequence joins TRBV5-4 and TRBJ2-7; 12 nucleotides match TRBD2. V trimming: 4 bases; J trimming: 0 bases; junction bases outside the gene matches: 8. Germline V CDR1 and CDR2: SGHNT, YYREEE (reference sequence). This CDR3 contains 17 residues. The CDR3 nucleotides are TGTGCCAGCAGCCAAATTGGACTAGCGGGGAGCTCCTACGAGCAGTACTTC. This gives the protein CASSQIGLAGSSYEQYF.

The chain uses TRBV7-3 and TRBJ2-1; 7 nucleotides align to TRBD2. The CDR3 consists of 14 residues. CDR1 SGHTA and CDR2 FQGTGA come from the germline V gene. V trimming: 5 bases; J trimming: 7 bases; junction bases outside the gene matches: 8. The CDR3 coding sequence is TGTGCCAGCAGCCCCACTGGGGGGGGGAATGAGCAGTTCTTC. It specifies CASSPTGGGNEQFF.

V usage is TRBV9 and J usage is TRBJ1-1; no reliable D call. V lost 0 bases, J lost 10 bases, and 13 bases lay in between. This CDR3 is 13 amino acids long. CDR1 is SGDLS and CDR2 is YYNGEE in the germline V gene. Here the CDR3 DNA reads TGTGCCAGCAGCGTAGCAGGCGGAGAACTAGCTTTCTTT. This encodes CASSVAGGELAFF.

The CDR3 bases are TGTGCCAGCAGCTCAGAAGGGACATTCAACACTGAAGCTTTCTTT. It yields the protein CASSSEGTFNTEAFF. The chain uses TRBV6-6 and TRBJ1-1; perhaps TRBD1 as D (6 bases). From germline, CDR1 is MNHNY and CDR2 SVGAGI (reference sequence). V lost 6 bases and J 2 bases, leaving 16 bases between the germline ends. The CDR3 covers 15 residues.

The V call is TRBV18, the J call TRBJ2-3, with TRBD2 identical over 11 bases. The germline V gene has CDR1 KGHSH and CDR2 LQKENI. The CDR3 runs 20 residues. The ends lost 3 bases at V and 6 bases at J; junction bases unmatched: 20. The DNA of the CDR3 is TGTGCCAGCTCACCGGGTTACGTGGGTCTAGCGGGAGGACCAGGCGATACGCAGTATTTT. It is translated as CASSPGYVGLAGGPGDTQYF.

The CDR3 is CASSHEGDNEQFF. As DNA, the CDR3 is TGCGCCAGCAGCCATGAAGGAGACAATGAGCAGTTCTTC. The rearrangement joins TRBV4-1 to TRBJ2-1; D remains unclear. Germline-derived CDR1 and CDR2 are MGHRA and YSYEKL. The CDR3 is made up of 13 amino acids. Trimming pared 3 bases from V and 5 bases from J, leaving 8 bases between.

The chain couples TRBV5-1 to TRBJ2-5; 9 nucleotides line up with TRBD1. Germline V gene sequence: CDR1 SGHRS, CDR2 YFSETQ. The CDR3 has 14 amino acids. J gave up 2 bases and V 4 bases, and 3 bases lay outside the gene matches. Here the CDR3 reads CASSGGQGQETQYF. The CDR3 coding sequence is TGCGCCAGCAGCGGCGGACAGGGGCAAGAGACCCAGTACTTC.

The rearrangement joins TRBV19 to TRBJ2-1, with TRBD2 matching 13 bases. The CDR3 has 16 residues. Germline CDR1 reads LNHDA; CDR2 reads SQIVND (reference sequence). V lost 4 bases to trimming and J lost 8 bases; unmatched junction nucleotides: 8. The CDR3 bases are TGTGCCAGTAGTACCGATACTAGCGGGAGGGCCTATGAGCAGTTCTTC. Translating gives CASSTDTSGRAYEQFF.

The genes are TRBV19 and TRBJ2-4; no clear D gene. Trimming shortened V by 4 bases and J by 7 bases, and 17 bases separated the two germline ends. In germline, CDR1 is LNHDA, CDR2 SQIVND (reference sequence). The CDR3 consists of 15 residues. This chain's CDR3 is CASSTPGRPPNIQYF. CDR3 DNA sequence: TGTGCCAGTAGTACCCCGGGTAGACCACCCAACATTCAGTACTTC.

This clone appeared a single time. The chain joins TRBV29-1 to TRBJ2-1, with D possibly being TRBD1 (5 bases). Trimming took 8 bases from V and 2 from J, leaving 13 bases between them. This CDR3 has 13 residues. CDR1 is SQVTM, CDR2 ANQGSEA, per germline. Here the CDR3 DNA reads TGCAGCTCCGGTTGGGGCCCCTACAATGAGCAGTTCTTC. It is translated as CSSGWGPYNEQFF.

This clone came up once. The chain couples TRBV29-1 to TRBJ2-7; TRBD2 matches 8 bases. CDR3 size: 13 residues. V was clipped by 7 bases and J by 3 bases; unmatched bases: 8. The germline V gene has CDR1 SQVTM and CDR2 ANQGSEA. The CDR3 DNA sequence: TGCAGCGCCGGACTAGCTGGGTTCTACGAGCAGTACTTC. It translates to CSAGLAGFYEQYF.

The gene calls are TRBV19 and TRBJ1-5, with D unresolved. The V end was cut by 7 bases, the J end by 3 bases, with 13 bases between. CDR3 length: 14 residues. Per germline, CDR1 LNHDA and CDR2 SQIVND (reference sequence). The CDR3 is CASNHPGNNQPQHF. CDR3 bases: TGTGCCAGTAACCACCCGGGGAACAATCAGCCCCAGCATTTT.

In this sample, this clone turned up a few times. V gene TRBV5-1 combines with J gene TRBJ2-5, with 7 bases that match TRBD2. Germline loops: CDR1 SGHRS, CDR2 YFSETQ. This CDR3 contains 14 residues. The ends lost 4 bases at V and 3 bases at J; junction bases unmatched: 6. The CDR3 DNA reads TGCGCCAGCAGCGAACTAGCGCATGAAGAGACCCAGTACTTC. Amino acid sequence: CASSELAHEETQYF. Complete variable domain (other parts from reference TRBV5-1 and TRBJ2-5): KAGVTQTPRYLIKTRGQQVTLSCSPISGHRSVSWYQQTPGQGLQFLFEYFSETQRNKGNFPGRFSGRQFSNSRSEMNVSTLELGDSALYLCASSELAHEETQYFGPGTRLLVL.